These T cell receptor beta chains were read from a single sample in a study of follicular helper T cells after annual influenza vaccination. Assay used: immunoSEQ multiplex PCR; TCRdb lists only in-frame clones, some missing. The sample includes over 8,500 clones, 80% to 85% of them seen just once. The specimen comprised CXCR5- memory CD4+ T cells sorted from blood, sampled 6 weeks after influenza vaccination. These receptors all stem from an adult who received the influenza vaccine. Both conserved end residues are part of each CDR3. D genes are given only for firm matches. Clone size, where shown, is once, few, many, or a class for clones that have expanded.

clone size,D gene,V gene,CDR3 protein
NA,TRBD1,TRBV6-1,CASRTGLAYGYTF
NA,NA,TRBV7-8,CASSWTASTDTQYF
NA,NA,TRBV7-2,CASSPQGGPTHFYGYTF
NA,TRBD1,TRBV28,CASSPGGTGGEKLFF
NA,NA,TRBV7-6,CASSSGVTPGSGGETQYF
NA,NA,TRBV28,CASSYIRGGSGYQPQHF
NA,TRBD1,TRBV30,CAWSDLRTGNSGNTIYF
NA,TRBD2,TRBV19,CASRDSGRLTGELFF
NA,TRBD1,TRBV7-2,CASSLQGGSYNEQFF
NA,TRBD2,TRBV28,CASNSGTSEQFF
NA,TRBD1,TRBV7-9,CASSEGQGHQPQHF
NA,NA,TRBV6-6,CAIGGRRSNQPQHF
NA,TRBD2,TRBV5-4,CASSLELAGDTQYF
NA,NA,TRBV30,CAWSSGVYEKLFF
once,NA,TRBV30,CAWSVLSGSEAFF
NA,TRBD1,TRBV28,CASRTGTGSSYEQYF
NA,TRBD1,TRBV11-2,CASSRDRGAGELFF
once,NA,TRBV6-5,CASSPDAGYTDTQYF
NA,NA,TRBV5-5,CASSLGGLSTGELFF
NA,TRBD2,TRBV7-3,CASSHRRTSGGIGELFF
NA,NA,TRBV18,CASSPLRRGGLTNEKLFF
NA,TRBD2,TRBV6-5,CASSRLAEPPGTQYF
NA,NA,TRBV7-9,CASSLTGREQPQHF